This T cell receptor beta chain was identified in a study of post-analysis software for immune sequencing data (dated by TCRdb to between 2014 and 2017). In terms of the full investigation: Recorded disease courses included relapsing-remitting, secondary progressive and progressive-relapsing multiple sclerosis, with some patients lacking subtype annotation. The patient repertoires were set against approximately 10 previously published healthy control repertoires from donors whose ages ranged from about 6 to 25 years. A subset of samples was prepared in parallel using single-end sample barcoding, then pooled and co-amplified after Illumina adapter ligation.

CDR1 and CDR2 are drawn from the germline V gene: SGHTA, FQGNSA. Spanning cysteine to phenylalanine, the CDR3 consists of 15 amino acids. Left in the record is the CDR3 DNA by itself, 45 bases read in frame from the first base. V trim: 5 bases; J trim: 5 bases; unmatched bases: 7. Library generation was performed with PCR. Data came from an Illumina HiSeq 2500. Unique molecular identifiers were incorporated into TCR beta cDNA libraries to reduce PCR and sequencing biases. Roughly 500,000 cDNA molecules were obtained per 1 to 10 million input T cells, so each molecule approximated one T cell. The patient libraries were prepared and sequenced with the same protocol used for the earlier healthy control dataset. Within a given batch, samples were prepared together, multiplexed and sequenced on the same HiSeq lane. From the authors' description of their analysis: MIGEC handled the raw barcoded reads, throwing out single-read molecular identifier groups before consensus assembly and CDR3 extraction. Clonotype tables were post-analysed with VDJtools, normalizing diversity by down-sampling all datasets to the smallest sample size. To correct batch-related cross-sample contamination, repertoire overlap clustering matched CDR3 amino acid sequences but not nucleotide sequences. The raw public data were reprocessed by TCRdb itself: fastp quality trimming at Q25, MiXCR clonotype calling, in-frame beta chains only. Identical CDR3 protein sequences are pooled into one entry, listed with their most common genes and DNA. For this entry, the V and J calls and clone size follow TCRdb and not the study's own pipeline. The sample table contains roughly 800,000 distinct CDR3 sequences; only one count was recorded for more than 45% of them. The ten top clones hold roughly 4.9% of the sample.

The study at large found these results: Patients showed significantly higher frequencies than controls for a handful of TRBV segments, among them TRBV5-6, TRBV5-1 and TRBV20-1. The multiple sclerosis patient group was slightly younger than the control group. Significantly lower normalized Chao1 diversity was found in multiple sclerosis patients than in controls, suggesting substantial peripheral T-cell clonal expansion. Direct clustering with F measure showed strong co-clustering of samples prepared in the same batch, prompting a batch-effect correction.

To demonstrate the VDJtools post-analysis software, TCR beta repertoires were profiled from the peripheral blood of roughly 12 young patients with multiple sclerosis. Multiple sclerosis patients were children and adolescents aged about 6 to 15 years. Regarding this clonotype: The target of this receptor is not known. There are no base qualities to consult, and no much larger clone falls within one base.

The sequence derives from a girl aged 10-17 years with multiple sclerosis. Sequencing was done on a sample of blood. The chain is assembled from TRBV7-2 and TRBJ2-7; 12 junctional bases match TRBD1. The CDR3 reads CASSTPGQGADEQYF. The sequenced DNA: TGTGCCAGCAGCACTCCGGGACAGGGGGCTGACGAGCAGTACTTC. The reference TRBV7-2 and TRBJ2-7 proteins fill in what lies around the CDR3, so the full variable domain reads GAGVSQSPSNKVTEKGKDVELRCDPISGHTALYWYRQSLGQGLEFLIYFQGNSAPDKSGLPSDRFSAERTGGSVSTLTIQRTQQEDSAVYLCASSTPGQGADEQYFGPGTRLTVT.